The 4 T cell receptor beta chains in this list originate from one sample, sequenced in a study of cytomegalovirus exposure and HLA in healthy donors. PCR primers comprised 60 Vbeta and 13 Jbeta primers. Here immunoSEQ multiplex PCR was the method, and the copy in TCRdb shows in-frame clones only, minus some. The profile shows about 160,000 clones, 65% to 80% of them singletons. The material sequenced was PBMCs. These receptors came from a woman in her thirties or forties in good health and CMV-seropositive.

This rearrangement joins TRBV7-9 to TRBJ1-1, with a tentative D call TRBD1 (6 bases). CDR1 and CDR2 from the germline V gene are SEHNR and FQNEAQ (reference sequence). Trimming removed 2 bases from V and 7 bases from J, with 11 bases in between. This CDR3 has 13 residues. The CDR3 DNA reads TGTGCCAGCAGCTTAACAGGGCTGAATGAAGCTTTCTTT. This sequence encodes CASSLTGLNEAFF.

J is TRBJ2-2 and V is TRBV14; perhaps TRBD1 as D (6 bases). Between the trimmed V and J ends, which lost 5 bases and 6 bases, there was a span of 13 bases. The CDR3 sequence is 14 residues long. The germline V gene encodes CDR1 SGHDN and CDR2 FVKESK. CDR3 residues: CASSLYRDAGELFF. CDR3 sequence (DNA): TGTGCCAGCAGCTTATACAGGGACGCCGGGGAGCTGTTTTTT.

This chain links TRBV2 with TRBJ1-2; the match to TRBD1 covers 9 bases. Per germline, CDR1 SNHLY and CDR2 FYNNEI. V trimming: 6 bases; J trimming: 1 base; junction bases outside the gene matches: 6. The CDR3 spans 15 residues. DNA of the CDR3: TGTGCCAGCAGCGACAGGGGGGTCGGTAACTATGGCTACACCTTC. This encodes CASSDRGVGNYGYTF.

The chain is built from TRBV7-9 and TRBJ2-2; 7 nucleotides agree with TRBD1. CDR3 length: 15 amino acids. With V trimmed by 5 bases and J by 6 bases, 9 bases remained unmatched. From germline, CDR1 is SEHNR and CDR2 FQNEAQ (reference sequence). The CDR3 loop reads CASSPTQGWAGELFF. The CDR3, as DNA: TGTGCCAGCAGCCCGACACAGGGGTGGGCCGGGGAGCTGTTTTTT.